The rows below give T cell receptor beta chains drawn from one sample of a study of graft-versus-host responses after intestinal transplantation. Libraries were prepared by immunoSEQ multiplex PCR; TCRdb keeps only in-frame clonotypes and omits some of them. Among about 120,000 clones listed, around nine tenths were seen once. Their cognate antigens are unknown. This material consisted of unstimulated CD4+ T cells sorted from spleen or lymph node cells, taken before transplant. Receptors were obtained from a human donor who was the organ donor for an intestinal transplant. The CDR3 runs from the conserved cysteine through the conserved F or W. Fields, in order: J gene, D gene, V gene, clone size, CDR3 DNA, CDR3 protein. A D gene is named only where the DNA matches it firmly. Clone sizes are given selectively: once, few, many, or a class where the clone is expanded.

>TRBJ2-7|TRBD2|TRBV4-3|.
TGCGCCAGCAGCCAAGAGGTGGCGGGAGGGTTCGAGCAGTACTTC
CASSQEVAGGFEQYF
>TRBJ1-1|.|TRBV29-1|.
TGCAGCGTCGGATTGGGGCGCGGGAACACTGAAGCTTTCTTT
CSVGLGRGNTEAFF
>TRBJ1-5|.|TRBV6-1|once
TGTGCCAGCAGCTCCCCGCGCAATAGCAATCAGCCCCAGCATTTT
CASSSPRNSNQPQHF
>TRBJ2-1|TRBD1|TRBV5-1|.
TGCGCCAGCGGGTCCTGGGACAGGGGGAACAATGAGCAGTTCTTC
CASGSWDRGNNEQFF
>TRBJ2-7|TRBD1|TRBV30|.
TGTGCCTGGAGTGATGGGACAGGGCCAGCCTACGAGCAGTACTTC
CAWSDGTGPAYEQYF
>TRBJ2-7|.|TRBV6-5|.
TGTGCCAGCAAGGTCGGGGGACACACCTACGAGCAGTACTTC
CASKVGGHTYEQYF
>TRBJ1-6|TRBD1|TRBV6-1|.
TGTGCCAGCAGTCTAGACAGGGGCGAATCACCCCTCCACTTT
CASSLDRGESPLHF
>TRBJ1-4|TRBD1|TRBV7-2|.
TGTGCCAGCAGCCTACAGGGGGCGCGTGAAAAACTGTTTTTT
CASSLQGAREKLFF
>TRBJ2-1|.|TRBV10-3|.
TGTGCCATCAGTGAGTCTTTTAATGGAGCTCGGGAGCAGTTCTTC
CAISESFNGAREQFF
>TRBJ1-5|.|TRBV6-1|.
TGTGCCAGCAGTGAAGTGGCCGGCCGGTGGGGCAATCAGCCCCAGCATTTT
CASSEVAGRWGNQPQHF
>TRBJ2-5|.|TRBV5-1|.
TGCGCCAGCACCCTCGGGGAGCAGGGATGGTACGAGACCCAGTACTTC
CASTLGEQGWYETQYF
>TRBJ2-6|.|TRBV19|.
TGTGCCAGTCAGGGCCTCTCTGGGGCCAACGTCCTGACTTTC
CASQGLSGANVLTF
>TRBJ2-3|.|TRBV5-1|once
TGCGCCAGCAGCTTGAGTTCGGGGCGGACAGATACGCAGTATTTT
CASSLSSGRTDTQYF
>TRBJ1-2|TRBD1|TRBV5-4|.
TGTGCCAGCAGCCCGACAGCGACAGGGGCCCTCTATGGCTACACCTTC
CASSPTATGALYGYTF
>TRBJ2-5|.|TRBV4-2|.
TGTGCCAGCAGCCAAGACGAGTTAGGGGCCCAGGAGACCCAGTACTTC
CASSQDELGAQETQYF
>TRBJ2-2|TRBD1|TRBV7-6|.
TGTGCCAGCAGCTTGACCGGGACAGGGAACACCGGGGAGCTGTTTTTT
CASSLTGTGNTGELFF
>TRBJ2-7|TRBD2|TRBV6-5|.
TGTGCCAGCAGAGGCGGGAGCGACGAGCAGTACTTC
CASRGGSDEQYF
>TRBJ2-1|.|TRBV2|.
TGTGCCAGCAGCCTTAGCCACCTCTCCTACAATGAGCAGTTCTTC
CASSLSHLSYNEQFF
>TRBJ1-3|TRBD1|TRBV29-1|.
TGCAGCGCCGGACAGGGAGGGGAAAACACCATATATTTT
CSAGQGGENTIYF
>TRBJ2-1|.|TRBV7-2|.
TGTGCCAGCAGCTTATCTGCTAGCGTCTCCTACAATGAGCAGTTCTTC
CASSLSASVSYNEQFF
>TRBJ1-1|TRBD1|TRBV6-6|.
TGTGCCAGCAGTTACTCACAGGGGAAAGGTGAAGCTTTCTTT
CASSYSQGKGEAFF
>TRBJ1-1|TRBD1|TRBV6-5|.
TGTGCCAGCAGGACCCGGACAGGTAACACTGAAGCTTTCTTT
CASRTRTGNTEAFF
>TRBJ1-2|TRBD1|TRBV28|.
TGTGCCAGCGGGTTGACAGGGGGCTGGGATAACTATGGCTACACCTTC
CASGLTGGWDNYGYTF
>TRBJ1-1|TRBD1|TRBV30|once
TGTGCCTGGACCTACGGCCGGACAGGGGGAATAGCTTTCTTT
CAWTYGRTGGIAFF
>TRBJ1-5|.|TRBV5-1|.
TGCGCCAGCAGTTTTCCGGGACACGGGTCCCAGCCCCAGCATTTT
CASSFPGHGSQPQHF
>TRBJ1-2|TRBD1|TRBV30|.
TGTGCCTGGGGCACAGGGGGTGGCTACACCTTC
CAWGTGGGYTF
>TRBJ1-6|TRBD1|TRBV5-1|.
TGCGCCAGCAGCTTGGGATCCCGGACAGGGGCAAATTCACCCCTCCACTTT
CASSLGSRTGANSPLHF
>TRBJ2-3|.|TRBV12-5|.
TGTGCTACAGACAGGGAGGGCACAGATACGCAGTATTTT
CATDREGTDTQYF
>TRBJ1-2|.|TRBV18|.
TGTGCCAGCTCACCGGACAGTAACTATGGCTACACCTTC
CASSPDSNYGYTF
>TRBJ2-7|TRBD2|TRBV4-2|.
TGTGCCAGCAGCCAAGATCGAGGTAGCGGGATCTCCTACGAGCAGTACTTC
CASSQDRGSGISYEQYF
>TRBJ2-3|.|TRBV7-2|.
TGTGCCAGCAGCTTAGCCGGGAGAAGTCGGCTTGGAGATACGCAGTATTTT
CASSLAGRSRLGDTQYF
>TRBJ2-3|TRBD2|TRBV4-1|.
TGCGCCAGCAGCCAAGTAGGAGCGGGAGTTGCAGATACGCAGTATTTT
CASSQVGAGVADTQYF
>TRBJ2-1|TRBD2|TRBV6-5|.
TGTGCCAGCAGTTACGGGACTAGCGGGAGGAATGAGCAGTTCTTC
CASSYGTSGRNEQFF
>TRBJ2-7|.|TRBV4-1|.
TGCGCCAGCAGCCAGCCGGGTTACGTGGAGCAGTACTTC
CASSQPGYVEQYF
>TRBJ1-1|.|TRBV6-5|.
TGTGCCAGCAAATTTAGGAGGAACACTGAAGCTTTCTTT
CASKFRRNTEAFF
>TRBJ2-3|.|TRBV10-3|.
TGTGCCATCAGTGGAGCAAGGGTAGGCACAGATACGCAGTATTTT
CAISGARVGTDTQYF
>TRBJ2-1|TRBD2|TRBV18|.
TGTGCCAGCTCACTGCTGGGAGGGGAGTACAATGAGCAGTTCTTC
CASSLLGGEYNEQFF
>TRBJ2-6|TRBD1|TRBV19|.
TGTGCCAGTAGTATAGATAAGTGGCAGGGGGTCGATGACCTGACTTTC
CASSIDKWQGVDDLTF
>TRBJ2-1|.|TRBV4-1|.
TGCGCCAGCAGCCAAGAAAGGTCTATAACGTCCTACAATGAGCAGTTCTTC
CASSQERSITSYNEQFF
>TRBJ1-1|TRBD1|TRBV10-3|.
TGTGCCATCAGTGAGTCGAGGGACAGGCTTCGGACTGAAGCTTTCTTT
CAISESRDRLRTEAFF
>TRBJ1-3|.|TRBV6-5|.
TGTGCCAGCAGTTCCACAGGGTTTCGGAGAAACACCATATATTTT
CASSSTGFRRNTIYF
>TRBJ1-3|TRBD1|TRBV5-4|.
TGTGCCAGCAGCTCCAATACAGGGGTTGGCAACACCATATATTTT
CASSSNTGVGNTIYF
>TRBJ1-3|.|TRBV19|.
TGTGCCAGTAGTGCAGGCTACTCTGGAAACACCATATATTTT
CASSAGYSGNTIYF
>TRBJ2-1|TRBD1|TRBV5-1|.
TGCGCCAGCAGCCTCGGGACAGGCAATGAGCAGTTCTTC
CASSLGTGNEQFF
>TRBJ2-7|TRBD1|TRBV19|few
TGTGCCAGTAGTATAGCGAGTCCGGGACAGGGATCCTACGAGCAGTACTTC
CASSIASPGQGSYEQYF
>TRBJ2-3|.|TRBV7-8|.
TGTGCCAGCAGCTTAGTTTGGGCTAGCACAGATACGCAGTATTTT
CASSLVWASTDTQYF
>TRBJ2-3|.|TRBV2|.
TGTGCCAGGCGGGGACCCGGGGGTACGCAGTATTTT
CARRGPGGTQYF
>TRBJ2-2|.|TRBV15|.
TGTGCCACCAGCCCAGGGGCGAGCGGGGAGCTGTTTTTT
CATSPGASGELFF
>TRBJ2-2|.|TRBV9|.
TGTGCCAGCAGCTTCACAAGCACCGGGGAGCTGTTTTTT
CASSFTSTGELFF
>TRBJ2-6|.|TRBV6-1|.
TGTGCCAGCAGTAAACAGGGAACTGAGGCCAACGTCCTGACTTTC
CASSKQGTEANVLTF
>TRBJ2-1|.|TRBV5-1|.
TGCGCCAGCAGCGTCGTTAAGGGGATTTCCTACAATGAGCAGTTCTTC
CASSVVKGISYNEQFF
>TRBJ2-3|TRBD2|TRBV7-9|.
TGTGCCAGCAGAACCCCTAGCGGGAGGACAGATACGCAGTATTTT
CASRTPSGRTDTQYF
>TRBJ2-3|.|TRBV19|.
TGTGCCAGTAGTATAGGAGACGCAGATACGCAGTATTTT
CASSIGDADTQYF
>TRBJ2-7|.|TRBV4-2|.
TGTGCCAGCAGCCAAGAATTCGGGACTCTGCCCTACGAGCAGTACTTC
CASSQEFGTLPYEQYF
>TRBJ1-4|.|TRBV9|.
TGTGCCAGCAGTGCCCTTTGGGGCACTAATGAAAAACTGTTTTTT
CASSALWGTNEKLFF
>TRBJ1-5|.|TRBV2|.
TGTGCCAGCAGTGAATTACAGGGTGGGCAGCCCCAGCATTTT
CASSELQGGQPQHF
>TRBJ2-2|TRBD2|TRBV7-2|.
TGTGCCAGCAGCGTAGGACTAGCGGTAAACACCGGGGAGCTGTTTTTT
CASSVGLAVNTGELFF